The rows below give T cell receptor beta chains drawn from one sample of a study of blood T cell repertoires in COVID-19. Generated by immunoSEQ multiplex PCR, the TCRdb table keeps only in-frame clones and is missing some. This table has over 300,000 clones, 89% appearing once. Sequenced sample: peripheral blood. The source of these receptors is a man aged 35 to 55 with acute or convalescent COVID-19. The CDR3 runs from the conserved cysteine through the conserved F or W. Each record gives: CDR3 DNA, CDR3 protein, clone size, D gene, J gene, V gene. D genes are given only for firm matches. Clone size is shown for a subset of rows, as once, few, many or a class of expanded clone.

CDR3 DNA: TGTGCCATCAGCATGGGGCCGAACACTGAAGCTTTCTTT; CDR3 protein: CAISMGPNTEAFF; clone size: .; D gene: .; J gene: TRBJ1-1; V gene: TRBV10-3
CDR3 DNA: TGTGCCAGCAGTTTATTTAGTCCCGGGACAGATAATTCACCCCTCCACTTT; CDR3 protein: CASSLFSPGTDNSPLHF; clone size: .; D gene: TRBD1; J gene: TRBJ1-6; V gene: TRBV27
CDR3 DNA: TGTGCCAGCAGCCGAGGGGGGGGCAGCAATCAGCCCCAGCATTTT; CDR3 protein: CASSRGGGSNQPQHF; clone size: few; D gene: .; J gene: TRBJ1-5; V gene: TRBV28
CDR3 DNA: TGTGCCAGTAGTCACCCCCACAGGGGCGAGACCGGGGAGCTGTTTTTT; CDR3 protein: CASSHPHRGETGELFF; clone size: .; D gene: TRBD1; J gene: TRBJ2-2; V gene: TRBV19
CDR3 DNA: TGCAGCGTTGGGGACAGGCCACACCAATCCGGTCAGCCCCAGCATTTT; CDR3 protein: CSVGDRPHQSGQPQHF; clone size: .; D gene: TRBD1; J gene: TRBJ1-5; V gene: TRBV29-1
CDR3 DNA: TGTGCCAGCAGCTTGGACAGAACCTCTGGAAACACCATATATTTT; CDR3 protein: CASSLDRTSGNTIYF; clone size: .; D gene: .; J gene: TRBJ1-3; V gene: TRBV7-8
CDR3 DNA: TGTGCCAGCTCCCCCCAAATGGAGGATACTGAAGCTTTCTTT; CDR3 protein: CASSPQMEDTEAFF; clone size: .; D gene: .; J gene: TRBJ1-1; V gene: TRBV27
CDR3 DNA: TGTGCCAGCAGTTCACCAACCGGGACTAGCGGGAGTCTCAATGAGCAGTTCTTC; CDR3 protein: CASSSPTGTSGSLNEQFF; clone size: .; D gene: TRBD2; J gene: TRBJ2-1; V gene: TRBV28
CDR3 DNA: TGTGCCAGCAGTGAATCGCTCAGGGGTAATTCACCCCTCCACTTT; CDR3 protein: CASSESLRGNSPLHF; clone size: .; D gene: .; J gene: TRBJ1-6; V gene: TRBV2
CDR3 DNA: TGTGCCAGCAGCTTAGATCTGGTCAGGGTGAACACTGAAGCTTTCTTT; CDR3 protein: CASSLDLVRVNTEAFF; clone size: .; D gene: .; J gene: TRBJ1-1; V gene: TRBV11-2
CDR3 DNA: TGTGCCAGTAAGCCCTCGACAGCCTCCTACGAGCAGTACTTC; CDR3 protein: CASKPSTASYEQYF; clone size: once; D gene: .; J gene: TRBJ2-7; V gene: TRBV19
CDR3 DNA: TGTGCCACCATGGGGGGAGTTGTATATGAGCAGTTCTTC; CDR3 protein: CATMGGVVYEQFF; clone size: few; D gene: .; J gene: TRBJ2-1; V gene: TRBV19
CDR3 DNA: TGTGCCTGGAGCCAGACAGGGGATGGCTACACCTTC; CDR3 protein: CAWSQTGDGYTF; clone size: .; D gene: TRBD1; J gene: TRBJ1-2; V gene: TRBV30
CDR3 DNA: TGTGCCAGCAGCTTAGCCACTAGCGTCAATGAGCAGTTCTTC; CDR3 protein: CASSLATSVNEQFF; clone size: .; D gene: TRBD2; J gene: TRBJ2-1; V gene: TRBV7-9
CDR3 DNA: TGTGCCAGCAGTTACGACAGGGTCTACGAGCAGTACTTC; CDR3 protein: CASSYDRVYEQYF; clone size: .; D gene: TRBD1; J gene: TRBJ2-7; V gene: TRBV6-5
CDR3 DNA: TGTGCCAGCAGTCAGGGGCCCACTGAAGCTTTCTTT; CDR3 protein: CASSQGPTEAFF; clone size: .; D gene: .; J gene: TRBJ1-1; V gene: TRBV16
CDR3 DNA: TGTGCTAGCAGCATGGGTACGGGTACCCAGTACTTC; CDR3 protein: CASSMGTGTQYF; clone size: .; D gene: .; J gene: TRBJ2-5; V gene: TRBV7-7
CDR3 DNA: TGTGCCAGCAGTTTATTTGCAGGGGACTATGGCTACACCTTC; CDR3 protein: CASSLFAGDYGYTF; clone size: .; D gene: .; J gene: TRBJ1-2; V gene: TRBV27
CDR3 DNA: TGTGCCAGCAGCCCAGGGGGCGGTACAGATACGCAGTATTTT; CDR3 protein: CASSPGGGTDTQYF; clone size: .; D gene: TRBD1; J gene: TRBJ2-3; V gene: TRBV5-4
CDR3 DNA: TGCGCCAGCAGCTTAGGGGCCCCCGGGGAGCTGTTTTTT; CDR3 protein: CASSLGAPGELFF; clone size: once; D gene: .; J gene: TRBJ2-2; V gene: TRBV5-1
CDR3 DNA: TGTGCCAGTAGTATAGATTGGGACCATCCGGGACAGGCGTACAATGAGCAGTTCTTC; CDR3 protein: CASSIDWDHPGQAYNEQFF; clone size: .; D gene: TRBD1; J gene: TRBJ2-1; V gene: TRBV19
CDR3 DNA: TGCAGCCCTGAGACCCGGAGCAATGAGCAGTTCTTC; CDR3 protein: CSPETRSNEQFF; clone size: .; D gene: .; J gene: TRBJ2-1; V gene: TRBV29-1
CDR3 DNA: TGTGCCAGCACAAGAACCTATCGGGACAGGGGGCATAGCTACAATGAGCAGTTCTTC; CDR3 protein: CASTRTYRDRGHSYNEQFF; clone size: once; D gene: TRBD1; J gene: TRBJ2-1; V gene: TRBV2
CDR3 DNA: TGTGCCAGCAGCCAAGCACAGGCTTCCAATCAGCCCCAGCATTTT; CDR3 protein: CASSQAQASNQPQHF; clone size: .; D gene: .; J gene: TRBJ1-5; V gene: TRBV3-1/TRBV3-2
CDR3 DNA: TGCGCCAGCAGCTTGGACGGTCGCATTGGGGAGCTGTTTTTT; CDR3 protein: CASSLDGRIGELFF; clone size: .; D gene: .; J gene: TRBJ2-2; V gene: TRBV5-1
CDR3 DNA: TGTGCCAGCAGTTACGACAGGGTGAGCAATCAGCCCCAGCATTTT; CDR3 protein: CASSYDRVSNQPQHF; clone size: .; D gene: TRBD1; J gene: TRBJ1-5; V gene: TRBV6-5
CDR3 DNA: TGTGCCACCCAGGACAGGGACATAGCCAAAAACATTCAGTACTTC; CDR3 protein: CATQDRDIAKNIQYF; clone size: .; D gene: TRBD1; J gene: TRBJ2-4; V gene: TRBV6-5
CDR3 DNA: TGCAGCACGTGGCTGGGACAGGGGGAGACCCAGTACTTC; CDR3 protein: CSTWLGQGETQYF; clone size: .; D gene: TRBD1; J gene: TRBJ2-5; V gene: TRBV29-1
CDR3 DNA: TGCGCCAGCAGCTTGAGCCCCGGGAGCTCCTACAATGAGCAGTTCTTC; CDR3 protein: CASSLSPGSSYNEQFF; clone size: .; D gene: .; J gene: TRBJ2-1; V gene: TRBV5-1
CDR3 DNA: TGTGCCAGCTCAACGGACAGGGGGCTTCAGCCCCAGCATTTT; CDR3 protein: CASSTDRGLQPQHF; clone size: .; D gene: TRBD1; J gene: TRBJ1-5; V gene: TRBV18
CDR3 DNA: TGTGCCAGCAGCTTAATGTCGGGGGAGCCCCAGCATTTT; CDR3 protein: CASSLMSGEPQHF; clone size: once; D gene: .; J gene: TRBJ1-5; V gene: TRBV7-2
CDR3 DNA: TGTGCCAGCAGTGGGGGGGGCAGGGGCGAATCCTCCTATAATTCACCCCTCCACTTT; CDR3 protein: CASSGGGRGESSYNSPLHF; clone size: .; D gene: .; J gene: TRBJ1-6; V gene: TRBV13
CDR3 DNA: TGTGCCAGCAGTCACTTTCCAACTAATGAAAAACTGTTTTTT; CDR3 protein: CASSHFPTNEKLFF; clone size: .; D gene: .; J gene: TRBJ1-4; V gene: TRBV28
CDR3 DNA: TGTGCCAGCAGCCGGGACAGGGGGCGACACAGTGAGCAGTTCTTC; CDR3 protein: CASSRDRGRHSEQFF; clone size: few; D gene: TRBD1; J gene: TRBJ2-1; V gene: TRBV5-6
CDR3 DNA: TGTGCCAGCAGATCGGACAGCCTAACTGAAGCTTTCTTT; CDR3 protein: CASRSDSLTEAFF; clone size: .; D gene: .; J gene: TRBJ1-1; V gene: TRBV2
CDR3 DNA: TGTGCCATCAGTACGACCCGGACAGGGATCAACACCATATATTTT; CDR3 protein: CAISTTRTGINTIYF; clone size: .; D gene: TRBD1; J gene: TRBJ1-3; V gene: TRBV10-3
CDR3 DNA: TGTGCCAGCAGTGAATGGACTAAGCGGGAGGGCCACAATGAGCAGTTCTTC; CDR3 protein: CASSEWTKREGHNEQFF; clone size: .; D gene: TRBD2; J gene: TRBJ2-1; V gene: TRBV2
CDR3 DNA: TGTGCCAGCGTGCGTCCCAATTCACCCCTCCACTTT; CDR3 protein: CASVRPNSPLHF; clone size: .; D gene: .; J gene: TRBJ1-6; V gene: TRBV2
CDR3 DNA: TGTGCCAGTCGAGGGCTAGCCAAAAACATTCAGTACTTC; CDR3 protein: CASRGLAKNIQYF; clone size: .; D gene: .; J gene: TRBJ2-4; V gene: TRBV19
CDR3 DNA: TGTGCCAGCAGCTTGGGGGACAGATACTCTGAAGCTTTCTTT; CDR3 protein: CASSLGDRYSEAFF; clone size: .; D gene: TRBD1; J gene: TRBJ1-1; V gene: TRBV11-2
CDR3 DNA: TGTGCCGCACTAATCAAACGACAGGCTTTTGGGGGCGTGGGTCAGCCCCAGCATTTT; CDR3 protein: CAALIKRQAFGGVGQPQHF; clone size: few; D gene: .; J gene: TRBJ1-5; V gene: TRBV19
CDR3 DNA: TGCGCCAGCAACCCGGGACACCACCAAGAGACCCAGTACTTC; CDR3 protein: CASNPGHHQETQYF; clone size: .; D gene: .; J gene: TRBJ2-5; V gene: TRBV5-1
CDR3 DNA: TGTGCCAGCAGCTTAGGGGCCACGAACACTGAAGCTTTCTTT; CDR3 protein: CASSLGATNTEAFF; clone size: once; D gene: .; J gene: TRBJ1-1; V gene: TRBV7-9
CDR3 DNA: TGTGCCAGTAGTATCAGTTCCGGGGGGGAGCTGTTTTTT; CDR3 protein: CASSISSGGELFF; clone size: .; D gene: .; J gene: TRBJ2-2; V gene: TRBV19